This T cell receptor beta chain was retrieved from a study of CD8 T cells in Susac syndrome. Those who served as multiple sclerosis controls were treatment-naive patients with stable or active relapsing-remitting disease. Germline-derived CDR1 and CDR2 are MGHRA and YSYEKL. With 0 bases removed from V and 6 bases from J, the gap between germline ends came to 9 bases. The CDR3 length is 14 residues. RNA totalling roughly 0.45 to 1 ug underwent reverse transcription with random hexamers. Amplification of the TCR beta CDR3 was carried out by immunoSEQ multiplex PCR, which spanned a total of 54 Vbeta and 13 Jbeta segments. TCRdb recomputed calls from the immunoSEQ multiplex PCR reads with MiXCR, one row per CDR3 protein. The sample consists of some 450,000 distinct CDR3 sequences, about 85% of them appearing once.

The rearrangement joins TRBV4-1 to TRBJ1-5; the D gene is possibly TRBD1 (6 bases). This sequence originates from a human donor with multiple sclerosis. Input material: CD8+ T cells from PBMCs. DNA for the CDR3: TGCGCCAGCAGCCAAGATTTGGGGGCTCAGCCCCAGCATTTT. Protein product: CASSQDLGAQPQHF.